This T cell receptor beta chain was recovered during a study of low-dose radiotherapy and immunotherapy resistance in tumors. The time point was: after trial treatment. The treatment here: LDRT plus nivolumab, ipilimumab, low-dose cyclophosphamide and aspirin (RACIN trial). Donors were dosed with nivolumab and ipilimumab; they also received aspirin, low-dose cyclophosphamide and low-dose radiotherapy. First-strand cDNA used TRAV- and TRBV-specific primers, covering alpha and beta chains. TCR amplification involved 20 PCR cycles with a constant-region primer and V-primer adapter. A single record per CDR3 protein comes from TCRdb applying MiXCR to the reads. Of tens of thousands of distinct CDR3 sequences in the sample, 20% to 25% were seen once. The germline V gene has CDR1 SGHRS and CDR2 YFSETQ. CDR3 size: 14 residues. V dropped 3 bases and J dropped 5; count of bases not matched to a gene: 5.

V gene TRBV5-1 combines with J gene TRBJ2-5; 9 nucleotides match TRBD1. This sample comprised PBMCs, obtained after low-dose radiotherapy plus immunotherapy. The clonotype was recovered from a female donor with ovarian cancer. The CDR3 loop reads CASSSQGQGETQYF. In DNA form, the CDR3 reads TGCGCCAGCAGCTCGCAAGGACAGGGGGAGACCCAGTACTTC.